This T cell receptor (beta chain) was retrieved from a study of CD8+ T cells in alopecia areata. A note on this clone: Its target is not known.

Stated treatment: oral pan-JAK inhibitor, 5-10 mg twice daily. Lesional scalp punch biopsies and peripheral blood came from alopecia areata patients. Reverse transcription of extracted RNA yielded cDNA, which provided the sequencing template. Libraries were prepared by immunoSEQ multiplex PCR; TCRdb keeps only in-frame clonotypes and omits some of them. This sample carries 180,000 or so clones, about three fifths of them seen once, and the ten largest clones take roughly 16%. Germline V CDR1 and CDR2: MGHRA, YSYEKL. The V segment lost 2 bases and the J segment 3 bases; nucleotides outside the gene matches: 4. The CDR3 loop spans 16 amino acids. General observations from the study: Normal scalp showed lower clonality than lesional scalp, especially alopecia totalis/universalis.

V usage is TRBV4-1 and J usage is TRBJ2-1; 10 bases map to TRBD2. Material: CD4+ T cells sorted from blood, obtained between weeks 55 and 65, from a patient treated with tofacitinib. The TCR sequence derives from a human donor with alopecia areata. The CDR3 DNA follows: TGCGCCAGCAGCCAACAGCGGGGGGGCCACTACAATGAGCAGTTCTTC. It codes for CASSQQRGGHYNEQFF.